These 20 T cell receptor beta chains came from one sample sequenced in a study of T cell repertoires in ileal Crohn's disease. The assay was immunoSEQ multiplex PCR, and TCRdb's table has in-frame clones only and misses some. The sample has about 9,600 clones; just over 75% are singletons. The specimen sequenced was ileal tissue. The receptors here all came from an adult with Crohn's disease.

The V gene is TRBV14, the J gene TRBJ2-7, with D hard to call. The CDR3 sequence is 11 residues long. Trimming removed 1 base from V and 8 bases from J, with 6 bases in between. Germline values: CDR1 SGHDN, CDR2 FVKESK. CDR3 sequence (DNA): TGTGCCAGCAGCCAAGCGGTGCAGCAGTACTTC. It translates to CASSQAVQQYF.

V is TRBV5-1 and J is TRBJ2-7; 11 bases map to TRBD2. V was pared by 5 bases and J by 4 bases, with 5 bases of the junction left unmatched. Germline V gene sequence: CDR1 SGHRS, CDR2 YFSETQ. The CDR3 is 14 amino acids. The CDR3 DNA reads as TGCGCCAGCAGATCCGGGACTAGCGGATACGAGCAGTACTTC. Its translation is CASRSGTSGYEQYF.

V usage is TRBV18 and J usage is TRBJ1-1; 8 bases agree with TRBD1. This CDR3 spans 15 amino acids. V lost 3 bases to trimming and J lost 3 bases; unmatched junction nucleotides: 6. Germline-derived CDR1 and CDR2 are KGHSH and LQKENI. This CDR3 is CASSPAGGYDTEAFF. The DNA of the CDR3 is TGTGCCAGCTCACCGGCAGGGGGCTACGACACTGAAGCTTTCTTT.

The rearrangement uses TRBV11-2 and TRBJ1-1, with D perhaps TRBD1 (5 bases). The CDR3 is 14 amino acids. The germline gives CDR1 SGHAT, CDR2 FQNNGV. Trimming took 2 bases from V and 7 from J, leaving 14 bases between them. The CDR3 here is CASSLIRVDSEAFF. The CDR3 nucleotides are TGTGCCAGCAGCTTAATAAGGGTAGACAGTGAAGCTTTCTTT. Together with reference TRBV11-2 and TRBJ1-1, the CDR3 gives the full variable domain: EAGVAQSPRYKIIEKRQSVAFWCNPISGHATLYWYQQILGQGPKLLIQFQNNGVVDDSQLPKDRFSAERLKGVDSTLKIQPAKLEDSAVYLCASSLIRVDSEAFFGQGTRLTVV.

This clone was picked up a small number of times. The chain carries TRBV7-6 and TRBJ2-3, with a possible D match to TRBD2 (6 bases). The CDR3 covers 15 residues. In germline, CDR1 is SGHVS, CDR2 FNYEAQ. V was clipped by 1 base and J by 2 bases, with 10 bases between them. The CDR3 reads CASSLGAGPTDTQYF. CDR3 DNA: TGTGCCAGCAGCTTAGGAGCGGGTCCCACAGATACGCAGTATTTT.

The rearrangement uses TRBV5-1 and TRBJ2-3; D remains ambiguous. Germline CDR1 reads SGHRS; CDR2 reads YFSETQ. Trimming removed 0 bases at V and 0 bases at J, with 8 bases between. CDR3 size: 15 residues. CDR3 sequence reads: CASSLVTPSTDTQYF. CDR3 DNA: TGCGCCAGCAGCTTGGTCACACCTAGCACAGATACGCAGTATTTT. Using reference TRBV5-1 and TRBJ2-3 for the parts outside the CDR3, the full variable domain is KAGVTQTPRYLIKTRGQQVTLSCSPISGHRSVSWYQQTPGQGLQFLFEYFSETQRNKGNFPGRFSGRQFSNSRSEMNVSTLELGDSALYLCASSLVTPSTDTQYFGPGTRLTVL.

DNA of the CDR3: TGTGCCAGCAGCATATCCGGGACAGGGGTTTACAATGAGCAGTTCTTC. Its protein product is CASSISGTGVYNEQFF. This sequence joins TRBV5-6 and TRBJ2-1; 10 bases map to TRBD1. Germline V CDR1 and CDR2: SGHDT, YYEEEE. J lost 4 bases, V lost 4 bases, and 8 bases had no gene match. The CDR3 length is 16 residues.

The V gene is TRBV7-6, the J gene TRBJ1-4; D remains unclear. CDR1 is SGHVS, CDR2 FNYEAQ, per germline. CDR3 length: 16 residues. Trimming took off 5 bases at V and 0 bases at J, with 13 bases between the two ends. The CDR3 reads CASSTRPRSTNEKLFF. CDR3 in DNA: TGTGCCAGCAGCACTAGGCCCAGGTCAACTAATGAAAAACTGTTTTTT.

This clone has more than one count but fewer than ten. The CDR3, as DNA: TGTGCCAGCAGCCAAGATCACGGGGTGGGTACGCAGTATTTT. The encoded protein is CASSQDHGVGTQYF. The chain has TRBV4-2 and TRBJ2-3; tentatively, D is TRBD2 (5 bases). V lost 0 bases, J lost 8 bases, and 12 bases lay in between. Germline V CDR1 and CDR2: LGHNA, YNFKEQ. This CDR3 is built from 14 residues.

V gene TRBV28 combines with J gene TRBJ1-1, with 9 bases identical to TRBD1. Germline V CDR1 and CDR2: MDHEN, SYDVKM. The ends lost 5 bases at V and 5 bases at J; junction bases unmatched: 6. The CDR3 sequence is 14 residues long. The CDR3 bases are TGTGCCAGCAGTCCAGGACAGGGGTGGACTGAAGCTTTCTTT. Translated, it gives CASSPGQGWTEAFF.

The chain is built from TRBV6-6 and TRBJ1-2, with a tentative D call TRBD1 (6 bases). Germline lookup yields CDR1 MNHNY and CDR2 SVGAGI (reference sequence). The V end lost 6 bases, the J end lost 4 bases, and 12 bases lay between the germline ends. This CDR3 spans 13 amino acids. The CDR3 DNA is TGTGCCAGCAGGGTACAGGGTAGCTATGGCTACACCTTC. It is translated as CASRVQGSYGYTF.

Only a few counts were recorded for this clone. The V call is TRBV5-6, the J call TRBJ2-7; the D gene is possibly TRBD1 (6 bases). The germline V gene has CDR1 SGHDT and CDR2 YYEEEE. V shed 4 bases and J shed 0 bases, with 8 bases lying between them. The CDR3 runs to 13 residues. The CDR3 bases are TGTGCCAGCAGCCGACAGGACTCCTACGAGCAGTACTTC. This encodes CASSRQDSYEQYF.

Only a few counts were recorded for this clone. This sequence joins TRBV5-1 and TRBJ1-1, with D possibly matching TRBD1 (6 bases). Trimming took 1 base from V and 1 from J, leaving 8 bases between them. The CDR3 has 14 residues. CDR1 SGHRS and CDR2 YFSETQ come from the germline V gene. The CDR3 nucleotides read TGCGCCAGCAGCTTGACAGGGCCGAACACTGAAGCTTTCTTT. This gives the protein CASSLTGPNTEAFF.

The chain recombines TRBV6-1 with TRBJ2-1, with 7 bases lining up with TRBD1. Germline trimming cut 3 bases from V and 11 bases from J; bases unmatched to any gene: 4. Germline-derived CDR1 and CDR2 are MNHNS and SASEGT. The CDR3 runs to 12 residues. The CDR3 is CASSETGWQQFF. The DNA of the CDR3 is TGTGCCAGCAGTGAGACAGGGTGGCAGCAGTTCTTC.

This chain joins TRBV11-2 and TRBJ2-1; the match to TRBD2 covers 9 bases. The CDR3 is made up of 16 amino acids. Germline values: CDR1 SGHAT, CDR2 FQNNGV. Trimming removed 4 bases from V and 9 bases from J; junction bases left unmatched: 13. CDR3 sequence reads: CASSSPGLAGKGEQFF. The CDR3 DNA follows: TGTGCCAGCAGCTCCCCGGGCCTAGCGGGGAAGGGTGAGCAGTTCTTC.

The rearrangement links TRBV27 to TRBJ2-4; 8 positions match TRBD2. This CDR3 has 18 residues. J lost 5 bases, V lost 2 bases, and 14 bases had no gene match. Per the germline V gene, CDR1 is MNHEY and CDR2 is SMNVEV (reference sequence). The CDR3 loop is CASSLKGLEVGAQNIQYF. CDR3 in DNA: TGTGCCAGCAGTTTAAAGGGACTAGAGGTTGGGGCTCAAAACATTCAGTACTTC.

The chain is built from TRBV28 and TRBJ1-1, with D possibly matching TRBD1 (6 bases). CDR3 size: 15 residues. The ends were cut back, 1 base at V and 4 bases at J, with 13 bases in the middle. Germline CDR1 MDHEN, CDR2 SYDVKM. CDR3 region: CASSLYADRSTEAFF. The CDR3 DNA follows: TGTGCCAGCAGTTTATATGCAGACAGGAGCACTGAAGCTTTCTTT.

The J gene is TRBJ2-3, the V gene TRBV7-6; D perhaps matches TRBD2 (6 bases). Per the germline V gene, CDR1 is SGHVS and CDR2 is FNYEAQ. V was cut by 5 bases and J by 3 bases, with 15 bases left in between. The CDR3 length is 15 residues. The CDR3 reads CASSKLAFETDTQYF. CDR3 nucleotide sequence: TGTGCCAGCAGCAAGCTAGCGTTCGAGACAGATACGCAGTATTTT.

The CDR3 here is CASSRDGSYEQYF. The DNA for the CDR3 is TGTGCCAGCTCGCGGGACGGCTCCTACGAGCAGTACTTC. The chain links TRBV18 to TRBJ2-7, with a tentative D call TRBD2 (6 bases). Germline-derived CDR1 and CDR2 are KGHSH and LQKENI. There are 13 residues in the CDR3. V gave up 6 bases and J gave up 0 bases, with 9 bases separating them.

This chain uses TRBV2 with TRBJ2-3; a weak D match, TRBD2 (5 bases). Per germline, CDR1 SNHLY and CDR2 FYNNEI. CDR3 length: 16 residues. V was shortened by 3 bases and J by 0 bases, with 13 bases between the two germline ends. The CDR3, as DNA: TGTGCCAGCAGTGATTTCCTAGCCACTAGCACAGATACGCAGTATTTT. It specifies CASSDFLATSTDTQYF.